This T cell receptor (beta chain) was retrieved from a study of T cells after yellow fever vaccination. Across the whole study: The fractions with low cell numbers were processed using SMART-Seq v4 Ultra Low Input.

A single record per CDR3 protein comes from TCRdb applying MiXCR to the 5' RACE reads. The sample includes a few hundred thousand distinct CDR3 sequences, 12% seen only once; the top ten take 2.5% to 4%. This clonotype has just a few counts. The junction had 7 bases not matched to a gene; V was cut back by 3 bases and J by 5 bases. CDR3 length: 15 amino acids. Germline loops: CDR1 DFQATT, CDR2 SNEGSKA (reference sequence). The TCR comes from a young man who received the YFV17D yellow fever vaccine. This chain joins TRBV20-1 and TRBJ1-5; 10 bases fit TRBD1. This specimen was CD4+ T cells sorted from PBMCs, taken 15 days after the yellow fever booster vaccination. CDR3 nucleotides: TGCAGTGCTAGCCTCGGGACAGGGGTGCATCAGCCCCAGCATTTT. Protein: CSASLGTGVHQPQHF.